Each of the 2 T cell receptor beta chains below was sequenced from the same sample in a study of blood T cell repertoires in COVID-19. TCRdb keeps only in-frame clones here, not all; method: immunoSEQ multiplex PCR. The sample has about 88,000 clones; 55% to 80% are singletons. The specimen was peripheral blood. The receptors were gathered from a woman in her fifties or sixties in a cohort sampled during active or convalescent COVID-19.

CDR3 sequence: CASSAGVWNSPLHF. CDR3 DNA sequence: TGTGCCAGCAGCGCGGGGGTTTGGAATTCACCCCTCCACTTT. The chain links TRBV7-2 to TRBJ1-6, with a possible D match to TRBD1 (5 bases). Germline V gene sequence: CDR1 SGHTA, CDR2 FQGNSA. The CDR3 has 14 residues. The germline V and J ends were trimmed by 5 bases and 7 bases, with 12 bases remaining between them.

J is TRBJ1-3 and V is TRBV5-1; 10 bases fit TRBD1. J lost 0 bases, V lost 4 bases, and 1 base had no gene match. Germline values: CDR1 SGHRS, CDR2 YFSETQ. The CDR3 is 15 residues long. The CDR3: CASSRDRGSGNTIYF. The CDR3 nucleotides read TGCGCCAGCAGCCGGGACAGGGGCTCTGGAAACACCATATATTTT.